The present entry profiles one TCR beta chain with its context. What it binds is not known. This sample was included in a study of CD8 T cells in Susac syndrome. Study-wide results and limits: By the study's own acknowledgment, its TCR sequencing and HLA analysis included relatively few individuals.

The V and J ends lost 5 bases and 7 bases, in that order; junction bases with no gene match: 9. From germline, CDR1 is MDHEN and CDR2 SYDVKM. The CDR3 consists of 15 residues. RNA was extracted with the RNeasy kit, and a quantity of 0.5 to 1 ug was reverse transcribed using random hexamers. MiXCR was run by TCRdb on the immunoSEQ multiplex PCR reads, yielding one entry per CDR3 protein. The sample yields approximately 270,000 distinct CDR3 sequences, approximately 92% seen once. In contrast to the negatively isolated CD8+ and CD4+ T cells, TEMRA cells were FACS-enriched. This TCR was sampled from a human donor with multiple sclerosis. The sequenced material came from CD4+ T cells from PBMCs. This chain connects TRBV28 to TRBJ1-2; 11 bases align to TRBD1. CDR3 region: CASSVPGQGVGGYTF. The CDR3 region has the DNA TGTGCCAGCAGTGTTCCGGGACAGGGGGTGGGTGGCTACACCTTC.